Each of the 13 T cell receptor beta chains below was sequenced from the same sample in a study of T cell changes during pregnancy in multiple sclerosis (dated by TCRdb to the late 2010s). The receptor library was made with the immunoSEQ multiplex PCR assay. This immuneACCESS table, as held by TCRdb, lists in-frame sequences with V and J called but not all clones. Of the missing ones, under half trace to an unresolved V gene in checked studies; the others have no known cause. The sample includes almost 95,000 clones, with 92% observed a single time. The top ten clonotypes cover approximately 1.5% of the sample. Sample: peripheral blood, taken in the first trimester of pregnancy. The source of these receptors is a female donor with multiple sclerosis, enrolled in a pregnancy study.

V and J are TRBV2 and TRBJ2-1; no reliable D call. There are 15 residues in the CDR3. CDR1 and CDR2 (germline): SNHLY, FYNNEI. The ends were cut back, 6 bases at V and 2 bases at J, with 14 bases in the middle. CDR3 protein: CASRAMRITYNEQFF. The CDR3 DNA reads as TGTGCCAGCAGGGCGATGAGGATCACCTACAATGAGCAGTTCTTC.

The rearrangement joins TRBV6-1 to TRBJ1-5; D gene unclear. The CDR3 covers 15 residues. From germline, CDR1 is MNHNS and CDR2 SASEGT. V was shortened by 4 bases and J by 2 bases, with 12 bases between the two germline ends. The CDR3 sequence is CASSGPKGGNQPQHF. As DNA, the CDR3 is TGTGCCAGCAGTGGGCCGAAAGGAGGCAATCAGCCCCAGCATTTT.

As to this clone: The sample holds other DNA sequences that translate to the same CDR3. The CDR3 DNA is TGTGCCAGCAGTGCGGGGGTGGAGACCCAGTACTTC. It codes for CASSAGVETQYF. J is TRBJ2-5 and V is TRBV2; the D gene is possibly TRBD2 (6 bases). The ends were cut back, 4 bases at V and 5 bases at J, with 8 bases in the middle. This CDR3 is built from 12 residues. The germline gives CDR1 SNHLY, CDR2 FYNNEI.

V is TRBV7-3 and J is TRBJ2-1; TRBD2 matches 10 bases. Germline V gene sequence: CDR1 SGHTA, CDR2 FQGTGA. With 6 bases clipped from V and 3 bases from J, the junction kept 2 bases outside the gene matches. This CDR3 has 14 residues. DNA of the CDR3: TGTGCCAGCAGTATAGCGGGAGGCTACAATGAGCAGTTCTTC. Protein product: CASSIAGGYNEQFF.

The chain employs TRBV5-1 and TRBJ2-7, with D perhaps matching TRBD2 (6 bases). There are 13 residues in the CDR3. Between the trimmed V and J ends, which lost 0 bases and 4 bases, there was a span of 8 bases. From germline, CDR1 is SGHRS and CDR2 YFSETQ. The CDR3 coding sequence is TGCGCCAGCAGCTTGGTGGGGGGATACGAGCAGTACTTC. Its translation: CASSLVGGYEQYF. The variable domain in full, with the rest retrieved from reference TRBV5-1 and TRBJ2-7, is KAGVTQTPRYLIKTRGQQVTLSCSPISGHRSVSWYQQTPGQGLQFLFEYFSETQRNKGNFPGRFSGRQFSNSRSEMNVSTLELGDSALYLCASSLVGGYEQYFGPGTRLTVT.

This chain connects TRBV18 to TRBJ1-1, with a possible D match to TRBD1 (5 bases). Per germline, CDR1 KGHSH and CDR2 LQKENI. The CDR3 has 17 residues. Trimming removed 1 base from V and 0 bases from J, with 15 bases in between. The CDR3 DNA follows: TGTGCCAGCTCACCACTGGGAGGCGGGGGATTGAACACTGAAGCTTTCTTT. It specifies CASSPLGGGGLNTEAFF.

The chain employs TRBV11-3 and TRBJ2-1; D is undetermined. The germline CDR1 and CDR2 sequences are SGHNT and YENEEA. CDR3 length: 13 residues. Trimming stripped 5 bases from V and 6 bases from J, with 11 bases between. CDR3 DNA sequence: TGTGCCAGCAGCCCCACGCCGGTCAATGAGCAGTTCTTC. This sequence encodes CASSPTPVNEQFF.

This clone was counted once. J is TRBJ2-1 and V is TRBV18; tentatively, D is TRBD2 (7 bases). Germline V gives CDR1 KGHSH, CDR2 LQKENI. Trimming shortened V by 3 bases and J by 4 bases, and 19 bases separated the two germline ends. This CDR3 comprises 17 residues. The CDR3 DNA reads TGTGCCAGCTCACCTCTACCAGGGGCGGGAGATTACAATGAGCAGTTCTTC. Translated, it gives CASSPLPGAGDYNEQFF.

This sequence joins TRBV5-6 and TRBJ2-5, with D perhaps matching TRBD2 (6 bases). From germline, CDR1 is SGHDT and CDR2 YYEEEE. The length of the CDR3 is 15 residues. The germline V and J ends were trimmed by 0 bases and 0 bases, with 9 bases remaining between them. CDR3 coding DNA: TGTGCCAGCAGCTTGGTGCGGGGCCACCAAGAGACCCAGTACTTC. The encoded protein is CASSLVRGHQETQYF.

This chain joins TRBV13 and TRBJ2-3; TRBD1 matches 12 bases. CDR3 length equals 16 residues. With V trimmed by 4 bases and J by 2 bases, 4 bases remained unmatched. Germline V gene data show CDR1 as PRHDT and CDR2 as FYEKMQ (reference sequence). CDR3 region: CASSSRDRGPTDTQYF. Written as DNA, the CDR3 is TGTGCCAGCAGCTCCCGGGACAGGGGGCCCACAGATACGCAGTATTTT.

The rearrangement uses TRBV4-2 and TRBJ1-1, with 11 positions matching TRBD1. CDR1 is LGHNA and CDR2 is YNFKEQ in the germline V gene. The CDR3 consists of 16 residues. The V segment lost 0 bases and the J segment 7 bases; nucleotides outside the gene matches: 7. The CDR3 region is CASSQDSGTGGDEAFF. Here the CDR3 DNA reads TGTGCCAGCAGCCAAGATTCCGGGACAGGGGGGGATGAAGCTTTCTTT.

V and J are TRBV5-1 and TRBJ1-1, with 7 bases fitting TRBD1. CDR1 and CDR2 from the germline V gene are SGHRS and YFSETQ. J lost 1 base, V lost 1 base, and 4 bases had no gene match. The CDR3 spans 15 residues. The CDR3 DNA sequence: TGCGCCAGCAGCTTGACCGGGACAGCGAACACTGAAGCTTTCTTT. Its translation: CASSLTGTANTEAFF.

The rearrangement links TRBV11-2 to TRBJ1-1; D possibly corresponds to TRBD1 (6 bases). Germline V gives CDR1 SGHAT, CDR2 FQNNGV. The germline V and J ends were trimmed by 5 bases and 1 base, with 20 bases remaining between them. The CDR3 is 17 residues long. The chain's CDR3 is CASSTRRGGRRNTEAFF. CDR3 bases: TGTGCCAGCAGCACCCGCCGGGGGGGGCGCCGGAACACTGAAGCTTTCTTT. Full variable domain (missing parts from reference TRBV11-2 and TRBJ1-1): EAGVAQSPRYKIIEKRQSVAFWCNPISGHATLYWYQQILGQGPKLLIQFQNNGVVDDSQLPKDRFSAERLKGVDSTLKIQPAKLEDSAVYLCASSTRRGGRRNTEAFFGQGTRLTVV.